The source of this TCR beta chain is a study of circulating and synovial CD4+ cells in juvenile arthritis. Overall study findings and caveats: CPL versus bulk CD4 samples: T cell genome counts differed by at least an order of magnitude. Measured synovium overlap likely understates the true shared repertoire.

HLA-DR+CD14-CD3+CD4+CD25low/- cells were sorted from peripheral blood mononuclear cells. In regard to this clone: No antigen is known for it.

The repertoire was sequenced with immunoSEQ multiplex PCR; TCRdb's copy has only in-frame clones and lacks some. The sample records more than 2,500 clones, around 90% being singletons. The CDR3 has 16 residues. After removal of 0 bases from V and 2 bases from J, the junction contained 5 bases not matched to a gene. The germline CDR1 and CDR2 sequences are MGHRA and YSYEKL. This clonotype was sampled from a human donor with juvenile idiopathic arthritis. The sequencing input was HLA-DR+ CD4+ T cells from blood. Specified subset: circulating pathogenic-like lymphocytes, sorted as HLA-DR+CD14-CD3+CD4+CD25low/- blood T cells. The V gene is TRBV4-1, the J gene TRBJ2-7; 9 bases line up with TRBD1. DNA of the CDR3: TGCGCCAGCAGCCAAGAGTCTGGGACAGGGCCCTACGAGCAGTACTTC. It encodes CASSQESGTGPYEQYF.